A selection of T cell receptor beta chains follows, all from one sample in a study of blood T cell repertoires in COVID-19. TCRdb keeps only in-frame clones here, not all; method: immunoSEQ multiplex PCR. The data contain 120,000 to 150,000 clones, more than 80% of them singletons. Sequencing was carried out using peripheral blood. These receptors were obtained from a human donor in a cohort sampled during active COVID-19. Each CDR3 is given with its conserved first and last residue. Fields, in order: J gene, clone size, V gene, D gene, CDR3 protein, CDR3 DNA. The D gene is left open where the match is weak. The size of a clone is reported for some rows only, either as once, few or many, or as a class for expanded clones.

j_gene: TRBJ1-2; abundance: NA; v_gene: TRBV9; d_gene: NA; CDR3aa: CASSAGHTNYGYTF; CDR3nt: TGTGCCAGCAGCGCAGGACACACTAACTATGGCTACACCTTC
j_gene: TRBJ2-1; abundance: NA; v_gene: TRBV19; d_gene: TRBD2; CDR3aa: CASSIRTSGLNEQFF; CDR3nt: TGTGCCAGTAGTATCCGGACTAGCGGCCTCAATGAGCAGTTCTTC
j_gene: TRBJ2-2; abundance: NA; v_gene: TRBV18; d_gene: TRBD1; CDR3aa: CASSRDRNTGELFF; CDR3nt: TGTGCCAGCTCCCGGGACAGGAACACCGGGGAGCTGTTTTTT
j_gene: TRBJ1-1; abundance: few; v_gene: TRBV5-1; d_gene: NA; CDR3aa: CASSLEVATEAFF; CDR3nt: TGCGCCAGCAGCTTGGAGGTAGCCACTGAAGCTTTCTTT
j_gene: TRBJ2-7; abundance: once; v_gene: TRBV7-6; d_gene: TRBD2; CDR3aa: CASSPLTGGSYEQYF; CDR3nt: TGTGCCAGCAGCCCCCTCACGGGGGGAAGCTACGAGCAGTACTTC
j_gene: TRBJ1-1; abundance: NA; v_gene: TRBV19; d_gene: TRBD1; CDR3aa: CASSSTGYNTEAFF; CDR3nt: TGTGCCAGTAGTTCGACAGGGTACAACACTGAAGCTTTCTTT
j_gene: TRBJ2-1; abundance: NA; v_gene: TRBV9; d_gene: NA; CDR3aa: CASSVGGTSYNEQFF; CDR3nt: TGTGCCAGCAGCGTAGGGGGCACCTCCTACAATGAGCAGTTCTTC
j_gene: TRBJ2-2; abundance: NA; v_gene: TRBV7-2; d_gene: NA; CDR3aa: CASSSPGTGELFF; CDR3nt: TGTGCCAGCAGCTCCCCAGGAACCGGGGAGCTGTTTTTT
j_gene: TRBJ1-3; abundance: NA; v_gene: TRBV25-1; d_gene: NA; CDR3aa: CASSEARGPLNTIYF; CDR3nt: TGTGCCAGCAGTGAAGCGCGGGGACCTCTAAACACCATATATTTT
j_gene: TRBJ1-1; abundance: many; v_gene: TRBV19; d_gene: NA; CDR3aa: CASNPAGWVSTNTEAFF; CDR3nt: TGTGCCAGTAACCCAGCGGGGTGGGTAAGCACGAACACTGAAGCTTTCTTT
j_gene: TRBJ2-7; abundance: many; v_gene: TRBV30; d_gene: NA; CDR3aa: CAWSLREYEQYF; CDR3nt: TGTGCCTGGAGTCTGAGGGAATACGAGCAGTACTTC
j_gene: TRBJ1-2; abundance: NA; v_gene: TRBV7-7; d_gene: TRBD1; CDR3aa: CASSPLSGQGAINYGYTF; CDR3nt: TGTGCTAGCAGCCCTCTGTCCGGACAGGGGGCGATAAACTATGGCTACACCTTC
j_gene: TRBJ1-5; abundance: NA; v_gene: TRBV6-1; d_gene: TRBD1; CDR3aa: CASSDRQGNQPQHF; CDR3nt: TGTGCCAGCAGTGATCGACAGGGAAATCAGCCCCAGCATTTT
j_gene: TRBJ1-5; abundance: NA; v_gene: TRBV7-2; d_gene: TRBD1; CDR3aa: CASSLTGGWQPQHF; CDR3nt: TGTGCCAGCAGCCTGACAGGGGGCTGGCAGCCCCAGCATTTT
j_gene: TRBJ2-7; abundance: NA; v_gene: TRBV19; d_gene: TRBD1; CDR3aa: CASSNRGLYEQYF; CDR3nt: TGTGCCAGTAGTAACAGGGGTTTGTACGAGCAGTACTTC
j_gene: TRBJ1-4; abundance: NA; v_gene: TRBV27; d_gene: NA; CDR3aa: CASSLVWKEKLFF; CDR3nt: TGTGCCAGCTCCCTAGTCTGGAAGGAAAAACTGTTTTTT
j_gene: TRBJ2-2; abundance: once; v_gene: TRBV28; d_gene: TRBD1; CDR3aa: CASSFDRGPNTGELFF; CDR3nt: TGTGCCAGCAGTTTCGACAGGGGGCCGAACACCGGGGAGCTGTTTTTT
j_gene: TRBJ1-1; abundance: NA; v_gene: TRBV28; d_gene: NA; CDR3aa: CASSSQQANTEAFF; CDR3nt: TGTGCCAGCAGCTCTCAACAGGCGAACACTGAAGCTTTCTTT
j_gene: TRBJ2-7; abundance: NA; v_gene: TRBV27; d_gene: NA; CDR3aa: CASSLYAFGDNSYEQYF; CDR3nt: TGTGCCAGCAGTTTATACGCCTTCGGGGACAATTCCTACGAGCAGTACTTC
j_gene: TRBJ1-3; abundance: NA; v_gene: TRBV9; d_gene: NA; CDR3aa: CASSDRTSGENTIYF; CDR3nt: TGTGCCAGCAGCGATAGGACCAGCGGTGAAAACACCATATATTTT
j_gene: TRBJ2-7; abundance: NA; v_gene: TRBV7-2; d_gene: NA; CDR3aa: CASSLGLQAYEQYF; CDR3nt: TGTGCCAGCAGCTTAGGTCTGCAGGCCTACGAGCAGTACTTC
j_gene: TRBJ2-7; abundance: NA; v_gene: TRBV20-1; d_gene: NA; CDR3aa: CSARDNEEQYF; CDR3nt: TGCAGTGCTAGAGATAATGAGGAGCAGTACTTC
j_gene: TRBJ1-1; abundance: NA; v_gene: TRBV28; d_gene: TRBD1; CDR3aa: CASGGQGANEAFF; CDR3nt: TGTGCCAGCGGGGGACAGGGGGCGAATGAAGCTTTCTTT
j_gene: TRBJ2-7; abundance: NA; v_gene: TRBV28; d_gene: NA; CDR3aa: CASSFGTPPYEQYF; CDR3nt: TGTGCCAGCAGTTTCGGGACACCTCCCTACGAGCAGTACTTC
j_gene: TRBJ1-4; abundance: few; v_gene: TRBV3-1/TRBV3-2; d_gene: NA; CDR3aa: CASSHTGSSEKLFF; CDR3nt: TGTGCCAGCAGCCACACAGGGTCAAGCGAAAAACTGTTTTTT
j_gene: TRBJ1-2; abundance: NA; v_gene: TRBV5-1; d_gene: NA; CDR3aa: CASSLAGDYGYTF; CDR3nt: TGCGCCAGCAGCTTGGCAGGGGACTATGGCTACACCTTC
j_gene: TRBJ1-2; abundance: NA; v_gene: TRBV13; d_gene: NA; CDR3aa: CASSLGPGAYGYTF; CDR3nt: TGTGCCAGCAGCTTAGGCCCAGGGGCTTATGGCTACACCTTC
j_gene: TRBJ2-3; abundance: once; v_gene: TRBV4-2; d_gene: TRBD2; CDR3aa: CASSPRSGVSTDTQYF; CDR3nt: TGTGCCAGCAGCCCTCGTAGCGGGGTGAGCACAGATACGCAGTATTTT